The 10 T cell receptor beta chains below were found in one sample sequenced in a study of T cell responses to AZD1222 COVID-19 vaccine. Using immunoSEQ multiplex PCR, the repertoire was profiled, and TCRdb retains in-frame clones only, with some absent. This sample has roughly 87,000 clones, with about 91% found just once. Sequences were derived from peripheral blood, sampled 28 days after the second AZD1222 dose. The receptors shown here come from an adult who received the AZD1222 COVID-19 vaccine.

The count of this clone is one. CDR3 bases: TGCGCCAGCAGCTTGGCCACAGGGGCGGGTACTGAAGCTTTCTTT. Translation: CASSLATGAGTEAFF. The rearrangement joins TRBV5-1 to TRBJ1-1; 7 positions match TRBD1. CDR1 SGHRS and CDR2 YFSETQ come from the germline V gene. V shed 0 bases and J 5 bases; nucleotides not matched to a gene: 7. The CDR3 consists of 15 residues.

This sequence joins TRBV4-2 and TRBJ2-6; D may be TRBD1 or TRBD2 (6 bases each). There are 16 residues in the CDR3. V was clipped by 0 bases and J by 3 bases, with 9 bases between them. In germline, CDR1 is LGHNA, CDR2 YNFKEQ. The CDR3 nucleotides are TGTGCCAGCAGCCAAGAAGAGGGGGGTGGGGCCAACGTCCTGACTTTC. The encoded protein is CASSQEEGGGANVLTF.

As to this clone: Different DNA sequences within this sample yield the same CDR3. The genes are TRBV11-1 and TRBJ1-2; D is undetermined. CDR3 length equals 12 residues. V dropped 5 bases and J dropped 4 bases, with 8 bases sitting between them. Germline CDR1 and CDR2: SGHAT and FQDESV (reference sequence). CDR3 loop: CASSAAGYGYTF. Written as DNA, the CDR3 is TGTGCCAGCAGCGCCGCGGGCTATGGCTACACCTTC.

The chain recombines TRBV7-9 with TRBJ2-7, with 7 bases that match TRBD1. This CDR3 is built from 13 residues. Losses at the gene ends were 3 bases for V and 5 bases for J; bases not matched to a gene: 4. Germline-derived CDR1 and CDR2 are SEHNR and FQNEAQ (reference sequence). DNA for the CDR3: TGTGCCAGCAGCTTTAGGACAGGTAACGAGCAGTACTTC. Protein: CASSFRTGNEQYF.

This clone was seen just once. The V call is TRBV18, the J call TRBJ2-5; TRBD1 aligns across 7 bases. The CDR3 totals 13 residues. CDR1 is KGHSH and CDR2 is LQKENI in the germline V gene. Unmatched junction bases numbered 2, after V lost 5 bases and J lost 2 bases. This CDR3 is CASSDRVQETQYF. The DNA for the CDR3 is TGTGCCAGCTCAGACAGGGTTCAAGAGACCCAGTACTTC.

CDR3 protein: CASSLSRPSYEQYF. The CDR3 DNA follows: TGTGCCAGCAGCTTAAGCAGACCCTCCTACGAGCAGTACTTC. V is TRBV11-2 and J is TRBJ2-7, with unresolved D. This CDR3 comprises 14 residues. The germline gives CDR1 SGHAT, CDR2 FQNNGV. The V gene lost 2 bases and the J gene lost 0 bases, with 8 bases spanning the gap.

The V call is TRBV7-3, the J call TRBJ1-1; a possible D gene is TRBD1 (5 bases). This CDR3 has 13 residues. The V end lost 2 bases, the J end lost 3 bases, and 7 bases lay between the germline ends. Germline V gene lookup returns CDR1 SGHTA and CDR2 FQGTGA. CDR3 nucleotides: TGTGCCAGCAGCTTACTAGGGGACACTGAAGCTTTCTTT. It encodes CASSLLGDTEAFF. The variable domain in full, with the rest retrieved from reference TRBV7-3 and TRBJ1-1, is GAGVSQTPSNKVTEKGKYVELRCDPISGHTALYWYRQSLGQGPEFLIYFQGTGAADDSGLPNDRFFAVRPEGSVSTLKIQRTERGDSAVYLCASSLLGDTEAFFGQGTRLTVV.

This chain uses TRBV5-1 with TRBJ1-2, with TRBD1 identical over 10 bases. The V gene's germline CDR1 is SGHRS and CDR2 YFSETQ. The CDR3 extends over 15 amino acids. The junction had 5 bases not matched to a gene; V was cut back by 4 bases and J by 2 bases. For the CDR3, the DNA is TGCGCCAGCAGCACCCGACAGGGGGCGAACTATGGCTACACCTTC. It specifies CASSTRQGANYGYTF. Complete variable domain (other parts from reference TRBV5-1 and TRBJ1-2): KAGVTQTPRYLIKTRGQQVTLSCSPISGHRSVSWYQQTPGQGLQFLFEYFSETQRNKGNFPGRFSGRQFSNSRSEMNVSTLELGDSALYLCASSTRQGANYGYTFGSGTRLTVV.

The V and J genes are TRBV13 and TRBJ1-1; D is uncertain. This CDR3 has 13 amino acids. Trimming took 5 bases from V and 0 from J, leaving 7 bases between them. Per germline, CDR1 PRHDT and CDR2 FYEKMQ (reference sequence). CDR3 amino acids: CASSIQVNTEAFF. Here the CDR3 DNA reads TGTGCCAGCAGCATCCAAGTGAACACTGAAGCTTTCTTT.

The V and J genes are TRBV6-5 and TRBJ1-1; 8 positions agree with TRBD1. V dropped 2 bases and J dropped 5; count of bases not matched to a gene: 7. CDR3 length equals 15 residues. Germline-derived CDR1 and CDR2 are MNHEY and SVGAGI. This CDR3 is CASSYGKQGGTEAFF. The DNA for the CDR3 is TGTGCCAGCAGTTACGGTAAACAGGGGGGGACTGAAGCTTTCTTT.